These 32 T cell receptor beta chains originate from one sample sequenced in a study of cytomegalovirus exposure and HLA in healthy donors. The data were produced by immunoSEQ multiplex PCR, yet TCRdb's version contains in-frame clones alone and is incomplete. Altogether about 190,000 clones are present, about 80% being singletons, with the ten largest covering roughly 7%. Sequenced: PBMCs. The receptors were sampled from a man between 18 and 29 years old in good health and CMV-seropositive.

The J gene is TRBJ2-2, the V gene TRBV9; 8 bases are a match to TRBD1. The CDR3 is made up of 14 amino acids. From germline, CDR1 is SGDLS and CDR2 YYNGEE. The trim removed 2 bases at V and 7 bases at J, leaving 4 bases unmatched. Here the CDR3 reads CASSVTGVHGELFF. In DNA, the CDR3 is TGTGCCAGCAGCGTGACAGGGGTCCACGGGGAGCTGTTTTTT.

This chain uses TRBV19 with TRBJ1-5; 7 nucleotides line up with TRBD1. The V segment lost 9 bases and the J segment 3 bases; nucleotides outside the gene matches: 11. The CDR3 contains 15 residues. In germline, CDR1 is LNHDA, CDR2 SQIVND (reference sequence). The CDR3 sequence: CASTPGQAANQPQHF. For the CDR3, the DNA is TGTGCCAGCACCCCCGGACAGGCCGCCAATCAGCCCCAGCATTTT.

The chain combines TRBV10-3 with TRBJ1-5, with 7 bases that match TRBD1. The CDR3 is made up of 16 amino acids. With 6 bases clipped from V and 0 bases from J, the junction kept 8 bases outside the gene matches. Germline V gene lookup returns CDR1 ENHRY and CDR2 SYGVKD. CDR3 DNA sequence: TGTGCCATCAGATCCGGGACAGCCTCTAGCAATCAGCCCCAGCATTTT. It encodes CAIRSGTASSNQPQHF.

V and J are TRBV7-9 and TRBJ2-7, with 7 bases lining up with TRBD2. The ends lost 6 bases at V and 4 bases at J; junction bases unmatched: 12. The CDR3 is 15 residues long. CDR1 is SEHNR, CDR2 FQNEAQ, per germline (reference sequence). The CDR3 nucleotides are TGTGCCAGCAGACCCCGAGGTGGGAGGGATTACGAGCAGTACTTC. Translated: CASRPRGGRDYEQYF.

The chain joins TRBV11-2 to TRBJ1-5; 8 bases map to TRBD1. The germline V gene encodes CDR1 SGHAT and CDR2 FQNNGV. The length of the CDR3 is 16 residues. The V and J ends lost 4 bases and 8 bases, in that order; junction bases with no gene match: 13. CDR3 sequence: CASSSRTGQGAEPQHF. CDR3 nucleotide sequence: TGTGCCAGCAGCTCACGAACGGGGCAGGGGGCCGAGCCCCAGCATTTT. Combining the CDR3 with reference TRBV11-2 and TRBJ1-5 gives the whole variable domain EAGVAQSPRYKIIEKRQSVAFWCNPISGHATLYWYQQILGQGPKLLIQFQNNGVVDDSQLPKDRFSAERLKGVDSTLKIQPAKLEDSAVYLCASSSRTGQGAEPQHFGDGTRLSIL.

This clone was detected only a few times. The chain joins TRBV7-2 to TRBJ2-4; unclear D gene. CDR1 and CDR2 (germline): SGHTA, FQGNSA. Trimming removed 1 base from V and 6 bases from J, with 4 bases in between. The CDR3 consists of 12 residues. The DNA for the CDR3 is TGTGCCAGCAGCTTAGACGGAAACATTCAGTACTTC. Residues: CASSLDGNIQYF.

The DNA of the CDR3 is TGTGCCAGCAGCCCTCGGGACTGGCGTCGCGTTCCAAACACCGGGGAGCTGTTTTTT. It yields the protein CASSPRDWRRVPNTGELFF. The J gene is TRBJ2-2, the V gene TRBV28; a possible D gene is TRBD2 (6 bases). Germline CDR1 MDHEN, CDR2 SYDVKM. This CDR3 region has 19 residues. V lost 6 bases, J lost 2 bases, and 25 bases lay in between.

This rearrangement joins TRBV7-2 to TRBJ2-1; TRBD2 matches at 12 bases. V dropped 5 bases and J dropped 9; count of bases not matched to a gene: 11. CDR3 length equals 16 residues. CDR1 is SGHTA and CDR2 is FQGNSA in the germline V gene. The CDR3 protein is CASSPTGLAGNGEQFF. The CDR3 DNA is TGTGCCAGCAGCCCTACCGGACTAGCGGGGAACGGTGAGCAGTTCTTC.

The rearrangement joins TRBV27 to TRBJ2-2, with 7 bases identical to TRBD1. The length of the CDR3 is 14 residues. Losses at the gene ends were 6 bases for V and 6 bases for J; bases not matched to a gene: 7. Germline values: CDR1 MNHEY, CDR2 SMNVEV (reference sequence). CDR3 coding DNA: TGTGCCAGCAGCGACAGGGCCTGGGCCGGGGAGCTGTTTTTT. It yields the protein CASSDRAWAGELFF.

V usage is TRBV5-1 and J usage is TRBJ2-1; D is perhaps TRBD1 (6 bases). The CDR3 is 14 amino acids. Between the trimmed V and J ends, which lost 6 bases and 6 bases, there was a span of 16 bases. Germline values: CDR1 SGHRS, CDR2 YFSETQ. The DNA for the CDR3 is TGCGCCAGCAACATAGACAGGATGAGCAATGAGCAGTTCTTC. Encoded protein: CASNIDRMSNEQFF. Based on the CDR3 plus reference TRBV5-1 and TRBJ2-1, the full variable domain is KAGVTQTPRYLIKTRGQQVTLSCSPISGHRSVSWYQQTPGQGLQFLFEYFSETQRNKGNFPGRFSGRQFSNSRSEMNVSTLELGDSALYLCASNIDRMSNEQFFGPGTRLTVL.

This chain uses TRBV6-6 with TRBJ2-2; 9 bases fit TRBD2. The CDR3 has 15 residues. CDR1 and CDR2 (germline): MNHNY, SVGAGI (reference sequence). Losses at the gene ends were 6 bases for V and 7 bases for J; bases not matched to a gene: 9. CDR3 DNA sequence: TGTGCCAGCAGGTTTGAGGCTAGCGGGAACGGGGAGCTGTTTTTT. It encodes CASRFEASGNGELFF.

V and J are TRBV15 and TRBJ2-5, with D possibly TRBD2 on 10 matching bases. V was pared by 0 bases and J by 4 bases, with 24 bases between. From germline, CDR1 is LNHNV and CDR2 YYDKDF (reference sequence). The CDR3 consists of 19 residues. CDR3 sequence (DNA): TGTGCCACCAGCAGAGATTCGGACAGGGGAATAGCGGGAGGAGAGACCCAGTACTTC. It is translated as CATSRDSDRGIAGGETQYF.

CDR3 in DNA: TGTGCCAGTAGTATCGACAGCCAAGAGACCCAGTACTTC. Amino acids: CASSIDSQETQYF. The V call is TRBV19, the J call TRBJ2-5, with a weak D call TRBD1 (5 bases). The germline gives CDR1 LNHDA, CDR2 SQIVND (reference sequence). With 3 bases removed from V and 1 base from J, the gap between germline ends came to 6 bases. This CDR3 is 13 amino acids long.

This rearrangement joins TRBV6-5 to TRBJ2-7, with TRBD2 identical over 8 bases. V lost 6 bases and J lost 3; bases outside the gene matches: 10. This CDR3 has 15 amino acids. Germline V CDR1 and CDR2: MNHEY, SVGAGI. CDR3 sequence: CASRNGREVHYEQYF. The CDR3 nucleotides are TGTGCCAGCAGAAATGGGCGGGAGGTGCACTACGAGCAGTACTTC.

This clone was seen a handful of times. The chain links TRBV4-2 to TRBJ2-7; 8 bases match TRBD1. Germline CDR1 reads LGHNA; CDR2 reads YNFKEQ. The CDR3 totals 14 residues. Trimming at V came to 0 bases and at J to 6 bases, leaving 4 bases not matched to a gene. The CDR3 DNA reads TGTGCCAGCAGCCAAGATTACGGGACAGGCGAGCAGTACTTC. This gives the protein CASSQDYGTGEQYF.

The chain is built from TRBV19 and TRBJ2-1, with a weak D call TRBD2 (6 bases). Germline V gives CDR1 LNHDA, CDR2 SQIVND (reference sequence). The CDR3 length is 13 residues. Trimming took 8 bases from V and 10 from J, leaving 18 bases between them. Here the CDR3 reads CASSAGRIDEQFF. In nucleotides, the CDR3 is TGTGCCAGTTCTGCCGGGAGAATTGACGAGCAGTTCTTC.

The chain combines TRBV28 with TRBJ2-7; TRBD1 matches at 9 bases. V dropped 6 bases and J dropped 0; count of bases not matched to a gene: 12. Looked up from germline, CDR1 is MDHEN and CDR2 is SYDVKM. The CDR3 covers 17 residues. As DNA, the CDR3 is TGTGCCAGCAGAAAGGACAGGGGTGGCGTTAGCTCCTACGAGCAGTACTTC. This gives the protein CASRKDRGGVSSYEQYF.

The chain couples TRBV30 to TRBJ2-5, with a tentative D call TRBD2 (6 bases). V lost 5 bases and J 7 bases, leaving 29 bases between the germline ends. This CDR3 has 17 residues. Germline CDR1 reads GTSNPN; CDR2 reads SVGIG (reference sequence). The CDR3: CAWGSRGGSPSFRTQYF. CDR3 sequence (DNA): TGTGCCTGGGGCTCAAGGGGAGGCAGTCCCAGTTTCCGGACCCAGTACTTC.

The chain has TRBV5-8 and TRBJ2-7; maybe TRBD2 (6 bases). Trimming shortened V by 5 bases and J by 2 bases, and 14 bases separated the two germline ends. From germline, CDR1 is SGHTS and CDR2 YDEGEE. This CDR3 is 14 amino acids long. The CDR3 DNA reads TGTGCCAGCAGGGGGACTTTTCTTACCTACGAGCAGTACTTC. Its protein is CASRGTFLTYEQYF.

The chain is built from TRBV2 and TRBJ2-7; 14 positions match TRBD2. Unmatched junction bases numbered 10, after V lost 6 bases and J lost 9 bases. Germline values: CDR1 SNHLY, CDR2 FYNNEI. The CDR3 runs 15 residues. The DNA for the CDR3 is TGTGCCAGCAGAGAGACTAGCGGGAGGGCCAGCGGGCAGTACTTC. This sequence encodes CASRETSGRASGQYF.

The CDR3: CASSVTGSNQPQHF. The CDR3 DNA reads TGTGCCAGCAGCGTGACAGGTAGCAATCAGCCCCAGCATTTT. The rearrangement uses TRBV9 and TRBJ1-5; D may be TRBD1 (6 bases). CDR1 SGDLS and CDR2 YYNGEE come from the germline V gene. The CDR3 runs to 14 residues. The germline V and J ends were trimmed by 2 bases and 0 bases, with 6 bases remaining between them.

The genes are TRBV27 and TRBJ2-5; tentative D call: TRBD1 (5 bases). Looked up from germline, CDR1 is MNHEY and CDR2 is SMNVEV (reference sequence). The CDR3 runs 13 residues. V lost 1 base and J 10 bases, leaving 13 bases between the germline ends. The CDR3: CASSLYDRKIQYF. CDR3 bases: TGTGCCAGCAGTTTATACGACAGAAAAATCCAGTACTTC.

V gene TRBV29-1 combines with J gene TRBJ2-1, with TRBD2 as a possible D gene (5 bases). Germline V gene sequence: CDR1 SQVTM, CDR2 ANQGSEA. This CDR3 region has 16 residues. The ends were cut back, 1 base at V and 0 bases at J, with 13 bases in the middle. The CDR3 loop reads CSVEGGRRSSYNEQFF. DNA for the CDR3: TGCAGCGTTGAAGGTGGTAGGAGGAGCTCCTACAATGAGCAGTTCTTC.

In this sample, this clone turned up once. The chain has TRBV14 and TRBJ1-1; D remains unclear. Looked up from germline, CDR1 is SGHDN and CDR2 is FVKESK. CDR3 length: 13 residues. V was cut by 5 bases and J by 4 bases, with 11 bases left in between. This chain's CDR3 is CASSSERGTEAFF. The CDR3 DNA is TGTGCCAGCAGCAGCGAACGGGGCACTGAAGCTTTCTTT.

V is TRBV6-5 and J is TRBJ1-5, with 7 bases matching TRBD1. The CDR3 runs to 15 residues. V was clipped by 0 bases and J by 8 bases; unmatched bases: 7. The germline gives CDR1 MNHEY, CDR2 SVGAGI. The CDR3 sequence: CASSYSTGLREPQHF. In nucleotides, the CDR3 is TGTGCCAGCAGTTACTCGACAGGGCTCCGCGAGCCCCAGCATTTT.

This clone was picked up a small number of times. V and J are TRBV28 and TRBJ1-2; possible D gene TRBD1, 6 bases. The V end lost 6 bases, the J end lost 0 bases, and 17 bases lay between the germline ends. The CDR3 extends over 16 amino acids. CDR1 MDHEN and CDR2 SYDVKM come from the germline V gene. CDR3 in DNA: TGTGCCAGCAGCCCGGACGGGACAAAGACTAACTATGGCTACACCTTC. Translating it yields CASSPDGTKTNYGYTF.

This chain connects TRBV4-3 to TRBJ2-7, with D maybe TRBD1 (5 bases). Deletions cut 4 bases from V and 0 bases from J, with 13 bases between. Per the germline V gene, CDR1 is LGHNA and CDR2 is YSLEER. CDR3 length: 15 amino acids. DNA of the CDR3: TGCGCCAGCAGCCCCCGACAGTCTAGCTCCTACGAGCAGTACTTC. It encodes CASSPRQSSSYEQYF.

CDR3 bases: TGTGCCAGCAGCTCCACGACAGATCAGACCCAGTACTTC. Translated: CASSSTTDQTQYF. The rearrangement joins TRBV7-9 to TRBJ2-5; weak D call: TRBD1 (5 bases). The CDR3 consists of 13 residues. Germline V CDR1 and CDR2: SEHNR, FQNEAQ (reference sequence). V lost 4 bases, J lost 6 bases, and 12 bases lay in between. The complete variable domain, with remaining parts taken from reference TRBV7-9 and TRBJ2-5, reads DTGVSQNPRHKITKRGQNVTFRCDPISEHNRLYWYRQTLGQGPEFLTYFQNEAQLEKSRLLSDRFSAERPKGSFSTLEIQRTEQGDSAMYLCASSSTTDQTQYFGPGTRLLVL.

The chain joins TRBV2 to TRBJ2-1, with a possible D match to TRBD1 (6 bases). Looked up from germline, CDR1 is SNHLY and CDR2 is FYNNEI. The V and J ends lost 5 bases and 9 bases respectively, with 11 bases between them. The CDR3 consists of 12 residues. CDR3 protein: CASSNRESEQFF. The CDR3 bases are TGTGCCAGCAGTAACAGGGAGAGTGAGCAGTTCTTC.

V and J are TRBV6-5 and TRBJ2-3; D perhaps matches TRBD2 (6 bases). The CDR3 is made up of 14 amino acids. Per germline, CDR1 MNHEY and CDR2 SVGAGI. The V end was cut by 0 bases, the J end by 6 bases, with 10 bases between. In DNA form, the CDR3 reads TGTGCCAGCAGTTACTCCCTTGGGGGGGATACGCAGTATTTT. It translates to CASSYSLGGDTQYF.

In its sample, this clone was seen once. This chain joins TRBV7-2 and TRBJ2-7, with D tentatively TRBD2 (6 bases). The germline V gene encodes CDR1 SGHTA and CDR2 FQGNSA. With 4 bases removed from V and 2 bases from J, the gap between germline ends came to 12 bases. The CDR3 length is 14 residues. DNA of the CDR3: TGTGCCAGCAGCTCTCCGGGACTTACCTACGAGCAGTACTTC. Its protein is CASSSPGLTYEQYF.

The chain couples TRBV6-5 to TRBJ2-3, with 12 bases fitting TRBD2. Germline V gene sequence: CDR1 MNHEY, CDR2 SVGAGI. The CDR3 runs 15 residues. V shed 5 bases, J shed 6 bases, and the junction held 6 bases outside the gene matches. The CDR3 sequence is CASSAGTSGLDTQYF. CDR3 DNA sequence: TGTGCCAGCAGTGCCGGGACTAGCGGGCTCGATACGCAGTATTTT.